A selection of T cell receptor beta chains follows, all from one sample in a study of T cell responses to AZD1222 COVID-19 vaccine. Profiled with immunoSEQ multiplex PCR; TCRdb holds only in-frame clones, not every one. The repertoire consists of 90,000 to 150,000 clones, with approximately 86% occurring once and the leading ten covering around 6%. Material: peripheral blood, obtained on day 0 of AZD1222 vaccination. All receptors derive from an adult in good health. CDR3s include the opening cysteine and the closing phenylalanine or tryptophan. Each record gives: V gene, J gene, clone size, D gene, CDR3 protein, CDR3 DNA. The D gene is left open where the match is weak. Clone size, where shown, is once, few, many, or a class for clones that have expanded.

v_call: TRBV12-3/TRBV12-4; j_call: TRBJ1-1; clone_size: .; d_call: .; cdr3_aa: CASSLVEGSEAFF; cdr3_nt: TGTGCCAGCAGTTTAGTCGAGGGGTCTGAAGCTTTCTTT
v_call: TRBV7-9; j_call: TRBJ2-1; clone_size: .; d_call: .; cdr3_aa: CASSLRGSYNEQFF; cdr3_nt: TGTGCCAGCAGCTTAAGGGGCTCCTACAATGAGCAGTTCTTC
v_call: TRBV6-5; j_call: TRBJ2-7; clone_size: .; d_call: .; cdr3_aa: CASTGPSSYEQYF; cdr3_nt: TGTGCCAGCACGGGTCCGAGCTCCTACGAGCAGTACTTC
v_call: TRBV6-1; j_call: TRBJ1-1; clone_size: few; d_call: .; cdr3_aa: CASSEEPTWTPEAFF; cdr3_nt: TGTGCCAGCAGTGAAGAGCCGACTTGGACCCCTGAAGCTTTCTTT
v_call: TRBV28; j_call: TRBJ1-5; clone_size: .; d_call: .; cdr3_aa: CASSPRQAGGPQHF; cdr3_nt: TGTGCCAGCAGTCCAAGACAAGCCGGGGGGCCCCAGCATTTT
v_call: TRBV6-1; j_call: TRBJ2-5; clone_size: .; d_call: .; cdr3_aa: CASSEFVVPQETQYF; cdr3_nt: TGTGCCAGCAGTGAATTCGTGGTCCCCCAAGAGACCCAGTACTTC
v_call: TRBV19; j_call: TRBJ2-6; clone_size: .; d_call: TRBD1; cdr3_aa: CASSPGTGHPSGANVLTF; cdr3_nt: TGTGCCAGTAGTCCCGGGACAGGGCACCCCTCTGGGGCCAACGTCCTGACTTTC
v_call: TRBV6-5; j_call: TRBJ2-1; clone_size: .; d_call: .; cdr3_aa: CASRRGASSDEQFF; cdr3_nt: TGTGCCAGCAGGAGAGGGGCTAGTTCTGATGAGCAGTTCTTC
v_call: TRBV5-1; j_call: TRBJ2-2; clone_size: .; d_call: .; cdr3_aa: CASSWGGRENTGELFF; cdr3_nt: TGCGCCAGCAGCTGGGGTGGCAGGGAAAACACCGGGGAGCTGTTTTTT
v_call: TRBV7-2; j_call: TRBJ2-4; clone_size: .; d_call: .; cdr3_aa: CASSFDGRRRIAKNIQYF; cdr3_nt: TGTGCCAGCAGCTTTGACGGACGACGACGAATAGCCAAAAACATTCAGTACTTC
v_call: TRBV3-1/TRBV3-2; j_call: TRBJ2-2; clone_size: .; d_call: .; cdr3_aa: CASTSITGELFF; cdr3_nt: TGTGCCAGCACATCGATCACCGGGGAGCTGTTTTTT
v_call: TRBV9; j_call: TRBJ1-4; clone_size: .; d_call: .; cdr3_aa: CASSVVPLRAGQDNEKLFF; cdr3_nt: TGTGCCAGCAGCGTAGTCCCACTGCGGGCTGGTCAGGATAATGAAAAACTGTTTTTT
v_call: TRBV6-1; j_call: TRBJ2-2; clone_size: .; d_call: .; cdr3_aa: CASSYNGETGELFF; cdr3_nt: TGTGCCAGCAGTTATAACGGGGAGACCGGGGAGCTGTTTTTT
v_call: TRBV28; j_call: TRBJ1-4; clone_size: .; d_call: .; cdr3_aa: CASSLEMRKLFF; cdr3_nt: TGTGCCAGCAGTTTAGAGATGCGGAAACTGTTTTTT
v_call: TRBV28; j_call: TRBJ1-5; clone_size: .; d_call: .; cdr3_aa: CASKQGIDQPQHF; cdr3_nt: TGTGCCAGCAAGCAGGGAATCGATCAGCCCCAGCATTTT
v_call: TRBV11-2; j_call: TRBJ2-1; clone_size: .; d_call: .; cdr3_aa: CASSLRGEQFF; cdr3_nt: TGTGCCAGCAGCCTACGGGGTGAGCAGTTCTTC
v_call: TRBV4-2; j_call: TRBJ2-7; clone_size: .; d_call: TRBD2; cdr3_aa: CASSRLAGYEQYF; cdr3_nt: TGTGCCAGCAGCCGGCTAGCGGGTTACGAGCAGTACTTC
v_call: TRBV7-9; j_call: TRBJ1-6; clone_size: .; d_call: .; cdr3_aa: CATGRSTSDSPLHF; cdr3_nt: TGTGCCACGGGACGGAGTACTTCCGATTCACCCCTCCACTTT
v_call: TRBV7-9; j_call: TRBJ2-1; clone_size: .; d_call: .; cdr3_aa: CARGSGGGNEQFF; cdr3_nt: TGTGCCAGGGGGTCCGGAGGAGGCAATGAGCAGTTCTTC
v_call: TRBV6-5; j_call: TRBJ2-1; clone_size: .; d_call: TRBD2; cdr3_aa: CASSPGGALINEQFF; cdr3_nt: TGTGCCAGCAGTCCCGGGGGGGCACTGATCAATGAGCAGTTCTTC
v_call: TRBV24-1; j_call: TRBJ1-5; clone_size: .; d_call: .; cdr3_aa: CATSDNRDSNQPQHF; cdr3_nt: TGTGCCACCAGTGATAACAGGGATAGCAATCAGCCCCAGCATTTT
v_call: TRBV4-2; j_call: TRBJ2-3; clone_size: .; d_call: TRBD2; cdr3_aa: CASSREASGDTQYF; cdr3_nt: TGTGCCAGCAGCCGCGAGGCTAGCGGGGATACGCAGTATTTT
v_call: TRBV6-2/TRBV6-3; j_call: TRBJ1-1; clone_size: once; d_call: .; cdr3_aa: CASSFSADPSTEAFF; cdr3_nt: TGTGCCAGCAGTTTTTCGGCAGACCCCTCCACTGAAGCTTTCTTT
v_call: TRBV19; j_call: TRBJ2-5; clone_size: .; d_call: TRBD2; cdr3_aa: CASSGRTSGVSETQYF; cdr3_nt: TGTGCCAGTAGTGGTCGGACTAGCGGGGTCTCTGAGACCCAGTACTTC
v_call: TRBV7-9; j_call: TRBJ2-2; clone_size: few; d_call: .; cdr3_aa: CASSLESWSDTGELFF; cdr3_nt: TGTGCCAGCAGCTTAGAGTCTTGGAGTGACACCGGGGAGCTGTTTTTT
v_call: TRBV30; j_call: TRBJ2-3; clone_size: .; d_call: .; cdr3_aa: CAWDTVSTDTQYF; cdr3_nt: TGTGCCTGGGACACGGTATCCACAGATACGCAGTATTTT
v_call: TRBV9; j_call: TRBJ2-1; clone_size: .; d_call: .; cdr3_aa: CASSVDSTNEQFF; cdr3_nt: TGTGCCAGCAGCGTAGACTCGACCAATGAGCAGTTCTTC
v_call: TRBV7-9; j_call: TRBJ2-2; clone_size: .; d_call: .; cdr3_aa: CASALGGTGELFF; cdr3_nt: TGTGCCTCGGCGCTGGGAGGCACCGGGGAGCTGTTTTTT
v_call: TRBV7-2; j_call: TRBJ2-7; clone_size: .; d_call: .; cdr3_aa: CASSLGTATYEQYF; cdr3_nt: TGTGCCAGCAGCTTAGGGACAGCAACCTACGAGCAGTACTTC
v_call: TRBV7-9; j_call: TRBJ1-2; clone_size: .; d_call: .; cdr3_aa: CASSLEGRDTYGYTF; cdr3_nt: TGTGCCAGCAGCTTAGAGGGTCGGGACACTTATGGCTACACCTTC
v_call: TRBV9; j_call: TRBJ1-2; clone_size: once; d_call: .; cdr3_aa: CASSSRVDYGYTF; cdr3_nt: TGTGCCAGCAGCTCACGGGTCGACTATGGCTACACCTTC